The 20 T cell receptor beta chains presented below share a single source sample, sequenced in a study of control samples from healthy donors and cancer patients. Only in-frame clones appear in the TCRdb table, and some are missing; sequencing was by immunoSEQ multiplex PCR. In the table there are approximately 94,000 clones, about 85% of which are singletons. The sequenced material came from blood. The source is a woman aged 50 to 60 in good health.

The CDR3 DNA follows: TGTGCCACCAGGCCTGGGACAGGGAATGAGCAGTTCTTC. This gives the protein CATRPGTGNEQFF. V gene TRBV15 combines with J gene TRBJ2-1, with 9 bases fitting TRBD1. CDR1 and CDR2 from the germline V gene are LNHNV and YYDKDF (reference sequence). The CDR3 consists of 13 residues. The V and J ends lost 6 bases and 7 bases, in that order; junction bases with no gene match: 4. Based on the CDR3 plus reference TRBV15 and TRBJ2-1, the full variable domain is DAMVIQNPRYQVTQFGKPVTLSCSQTLNHNVMYWYQQKSSQAPKLLFHYYDKDFNNEADTPDNFQSRRPNTSFCFLDIRSPGLGDTAMYLCATRPGTGNEQFFGPGTRLTVL.

In regard to this clone: Germline and junction disagree at one end, which may indicate a read error. J is TRBJ1-1 and V is TRBV13; 8 bases line up with TRBD1. The CDR3 is made up of 14 amino acids. Looked up from germline, CDR1 is PRHDT and CDR2 is FYEKMQ (reference sequence). This CDR3 is CASTLYATGAEAFF. CDR3 DNA: TGTGCCAGCACCTTATACGCGACAGGGGCTGAAGCTTTCTTT.

This chain uses TRBV3-1 (or the pseudogene TRBV3-2) with TRBJ2-1, with D perhaps TRBD2 (5 bases). Per germline, CDR1 LGHDT and CDR2 YNNKEL (reference sequence). With 5 bases removed from V and 10 bases from J, the gap between germline ends came to 12 bases. The CDR3 spans 12 residues. CDR3 sequence: CASSDRPGEQFF. In DNA form, the CDR3 reads TGTGCCAGCAGCGATCGCCCGGGAGAGCAGTTCTTC.

The rearrangement links TRBV5-1 to TRBJ2-2; 10 nucleotides line up with TRBD1. Germline V gene sequence: CDR1 SGHRS, CDR2 YFSETQ. This CDR3 spans 14 amino acids. With 3 bases clipped from V and 4 bases from J, the junction kept 0 bases outside the gene matches. The chain's CDR3 is CASSWDRGTGELFF. The DNA for the CDR3 is TGCGCCAGCAGCTGGGACAGGGGCACCGGGGAGCTGTTTTTT.

The chain recombines TRBV18 with TRBJ1-1, with D perhaps TRBD1 (5 bases). Trimming removed 3 bases at V and 4 bases at J, with 12 bases between. The CDR3 consists of 14 residues. Germline V gene lookup returns CDR1 KGHSH and CDR2 LQKENI. The CDR3 region is CASSPSLGRTEAFF. CDR3 in DNA: TGTGCCAGCTCACCGTCTCTGGGGCGCACTGAAGCTTTCTTT.

This clone has more than one count but fewer than ten. J is TRBJ2-2 and V is TRBV6-5, with D possibly matching TRBD1 (5 bases). Germline values: CDR1 MNHEY, CDR2 SVGAGI. The CDR3 consists of 14 residues. The V and J ends lost 5 bases and 6 bases respectively, with 13 bases between them. The CDR3 region has the DNA TGTGCCAGCAGTAGCACAGGATCCCCCGGGGAGCTGTTTTTT. Encoded protein: CASSSTGSPGELFF.

The chain links TRBV2 to TRBJ2-7, with TRBD1 matching over 11 bases. V trimming: 7 bases; J trimming: 6 bases; junction bases outside the gene matches: 11. The germline V gene has CDR1 SNHLY and CDR2 FYNNEI. There are 15 residues in the CDR3. The CDR3 DNA follows: TGTGCCAGCAACCCCATGGACAGGGGGCCGGGCGAGCAGTACTTC. It translates to CASNPMDRGPGEQYF.

This clone was seen more than once but under ten times. The chain uses TRBV18 and TRBJ2-3; TRBD2 matches at 8 bases. The J segment lost 4 bases and the V segment lost 1 base, leaving 4 bases of the junction unmatched. CDR1 and CDR2 from the germline V gene are KGHSH and LQKENI. This CDR3 region has 15 residues. CDR3 protein: CASSPQGLEADTQYF. DNA of the CDR3: TGTGCCAGCTCACCACAGGGACTAGAGGCAGATACGCAGTATTTT.

This clone showed up just a few times. The chain is built from TRBV4-3 and TRBJ1-2; D is uncertain. V lost 4 bases, J lost 5 bases, and 17 bases lay in between. This CDR3 spans 15 amino acids. Germline values: CDR1 LGHNA, CDR2 YSLEER. CDR3 nucleotides: TGCGCCAGCAGCCCCGGCGAGAGGGCGGGTTATGGCTACACCTTC. It codes for CASSPGERAGYGYTF.

The chain joins TRBV2 to TRBJ1-1; 10 positions match TRBD1. This CDR3 has 16 amino acids. From germline, CDR1 is SNHLY and CDR2 FYNNEI. V lost 1 base and J lost 4; bases outside the gene matches: 6. The CDR3 here is CASSEVGQGRGTEAFF. The CDR3 DNA reads TGTGCCAGCAGTGAAGTGGGACAGGGGCGGGGCACTGAAGCTTTCTTT. The whole variable domain, filled in from reference TRBV2 and TRBJ1-1, reads EPEVTQTPSHQVTQMGQEVILRCVPISNHLYFYWYRQILGQKVEFLVSFYNNEISEKSEIFDDQFSVERPDGSNFTLKIRSTKLEDSAMYFCASSEVGQGRGTEAFFGQGTRLTVV.

V and J are TRBV7-8 and TRBJ1-2; the D is unclear. V shed 5 bases and J shed 4 bases, with 20 bases lying between them. The length of the CDR3 is 16 residues. Looked up from germline, CDR1 is SGHVS and CDR2 is FQNEAQ. The CDR3 sequence: CASSAAVSGPSYGYTF. The CDR3 DNA follows: TGTGCCAGCAGCGCAGCGGTTTCGGGTCCCAGCTATGGCTACACCTTC.

CDR3: CASSLGLAGRETQYF. The CDR3 bases are TGTGCCAGCAGCTTAGGCCTTGCGGGGAGGGAGACCCAGTACTTC. The chain couples TRBV7-2 to TRBJ2-5; tentatively, D is TRBD2 (6 bases). V was trimmed by 1 base and J by 5 bases, leaving 14 bases between them. This CDR3 has 15 residues. Germline CDR1 SGHTA, CDR2 FQGNSA.

The chain couples TRBV7-2 to TRBJ2-1; D gene uncertain. CDR1 and CDR2 from the germline V gene are SGHTA and FQGNSA. V lost 5 bases and J 5 bases, leaving 1 base between the germline ends. The CDR3 runs 10 residues. CDR3 DNA: TGTGCCAGCAGCAACAATGAGCAGTTCTTC. It specifies CASSNNEQFF. Full variable domain (rest looked up from reference TRBV7-2 and TRBJ2-1): GAGVSQSPSNKVTEKGKDVELRCDPISGHTALYWYRQSLGQGLEFLIYFQGNSAPDKSGLPSDRFSAERTGGSVSTLTIQRTQQEDSAVYLCASSNNEQFFGPGTRLTVL.

The V and J genes are TRBV2 and TRBJ2-1; 10 positions agree with TRBD2. The trim removed 3 bases at V and 5 bases at J, leaving 13 bases unmatched. This CDR3 spans 18 amino acids. CDR1 is SNHLY, CDR2 FYNNEI, per germline. The CDR3 loop reads CASSDSSGGPPSNNEQFF. CDR3 coding DNA: TGTGCCAGCAGTGATTCTAGCGGGGGCCCCCCCAGTAACAATGAGCAGTTCTTC.

This clone was found once. The genes are TRBV28 and TRBJ2-2, with 10 bases fitting TRBD2. Trimming at V came to 3 bases and at J to 5 bases, leaving 3 bases not matched to a gene. This CDR3 has 15 amino acids. In germline, CDR1 is MDHEN, CDR2 SYDVKM. This chain's CDR3 is CASSFLAGVTGELFF. In DNA form, the CDR3 reads TGTGCCAGCAGTTTCCTAGCGGGAGTTACCGGGGAGCTGTTTTTT.

This clone was counted once. This chain connects TRBV19 to TRBJ1-3, with D unclear. The germline V and J ends were trimmed by 7 bases and 0 bases, with 10 bases remaining between them. Germline loops: CDR1 LNHDA, CDR2 SQIVND (reference sequence). The CDR3 contains 14 residues. The CDR3 DNA reads TGTGCCAGTACCCGCGGCGGCTCTGGAAACACCATATATTTT. Translating it yields CASTRGGSGNTIYF.

The chain joins TRBV29-1 to TRBJ1-3; possibly TRBD1 for D (5 bases). V was shortened by 4 bases and J by 0 bases, with 13 bases between the two germline ends. The CDR3 length is 15 residues. Germline-derived CDR1 and CDR2 are SQVTM and ANQGSEA. The CDR3 nucleotides are TGCAGCGTTGTGGAGGGGCCCGGCTCTGGAAACACCATATATTTT. It is translated as CSVVEGPGSGNTIYF. The entire variable domain, with the rest obtained from reference TRBV29-1 and TRBJ1-3, is as follows: SAVISQKPSRDICQRGTSLTIQCQVDSQVTMMFWYRQQPGQSLTLIATANQGSEATYESGFVIDKFPISRPNLTFSTLTVSNMSPEDSSIYLCSVVEGPGSGNTIYFGEGSWLTVV.

This sequence joins TRBV6-5 and TRBJ1-1; D is uncertain. The CDR3 has 12 residues. The V and J ends lost 6 bases and 0 bases respectively, with 5 bases between them. CDR1 is MNHEY and CDR2 is SVGAGI in the germline V gene. The CDR3 nucleotides are TGTGCCAGCAGCCTCATGAACACTGAAGCTTTCTTT. Its translation: CASSLMNTEAFF.

This sequence joins TRBV7-2 and TRBJ1-3; a weak D match, TRBD1 (6 bases). Germline CDR1 SGHTA, CDR2 FQGNSA. V lost 5 bases to trimming and J lost 0 bases, with 8 bases between them. The CDR3 consists of 14 residues. The CDR3 coding sequence is TGTGCCAGCAGCCTACAGGGCTCTGGAAACACCATATATTTT. Translating gives CASSLQGSGNTIYF.

This clone was detected once. The chain uses TRBV5-4 and TRBJ2-7, with no clear D. The CDR3 covers 15 residues. V shed 4 bases and J shed 5 bases, with 19 bases lying between them. The germline V gene has CDR1 SGHNT and CDR2 YYREEE (reference sequence). CDR3: CASSTTQEPIHEQYF. The CDR3 nucleotides read TGTGCCAGCAGCACCACGCAGGAACCGATCCACGAGCAGTACTTC.